What follows are 9 T cell receptor beta chains derived from one specimen sequenced in a study of beta chain features in type 1 diabetes. Findings and limits, study-wide: There was a moderate but significant shortening of TCRB CDR3s in all four CD4+ subsets of Type 1 diabetes patients.

The sequenced template was cDNA made from the entire isolated RNA. Generated by immunoSEQ multiplex PCR, the TCRdb table keeps only in-frame clones and is missing some. The sample yields 600,000 to 700,000 clones, around an eighth seen once. Antigens for these TCRs are unknown. The sequenced sample was naive CD4+ T cells from blood. These receptors originate from a man aged 18 to 30 with type 1 diabetes.

This clone occurred a few times. J is TRBJ2-3 and V is TRBV13; either TRBD1 or TRBD2 may supply D (6 bases each). This CDR3 region has 15 residues. The V and J ends lost 4 bases and 4 bases respectively, with 15 bases between them. CDR1 and CDR2 (germline): PRHDT, FYEKMQ (reference sequence). The CDR3 protein is CASSSSLGGADTQYF. In DNA form, the CDR3 reads TGTGCCAGCAGCTCCAGTTTGGGGGGCGCAGATACGCAGTATTTT. Combining the CDR3 with reference TRBV13 and TRBJ2-3 gives the whole variable domain AAGVIQSPRHLIKEKRETATLKCYPIPRHDTVYWYQQGPGQDPQFLISFYEKMQSDKGSIPDRFSAQQFSDYHSELNMSSLELGDSALYFCASSSSLGGADTQYFGPGTRLTVL.

This rearrangement joins TRBV28 to TRBJ1-1; 10 nucleotides line up with TRBD1. V shed 5 bases, J shed 3 bases, and the junction held 3 bases outside the gene matches. Germline values: CDR1 MDHEN, CDR2 SYDVKM. This CDR3 spans 14 amino acids. CDR3: CASSPGTGDTEAFF. For the CDR3, the DNA is TGTGCCAGCAGTCCCGGGACAGGGGACACTGAAGCTTTCTTT.

This clone was seen a handful of times. This chain connects TRBV29-1 to TRBJ2-3, with 10 bases aligning to TRBD1. Germline V gives CDR1 SQVTM, CDR2 ANQGSEA. V trimming: 7 bases; J trimming: 3 bases; junction bases outside the gene matches: 4. CDR3 length: 13 residues. CDR3 loop: CSDWDRGTDTQYF. The CDR3 DNA sequence: TGCAGCGACTGGGACAGGGGAACAGATACGCAGTATTTT.

This clone has a handful of counts. The chain employs TRBV19 and TRBJ1-5; D is uncertain. This CDR3 is built from 14 residues. Trimming removed 2 bases from V and 7 bases from J, with 12 bases in between. Germline V CDR1 and CDR2: LNHDA, SQIVND (reference sequence). Here the CDR3 DNA reads TGTGCCAGTAGTATACTAAAGGGAAGACAGCCCCAGCATTTT. Protein sequence: CASSILKGRQPQHF.

The sample holds a few counts of this clone. The genes are TRBV28 and TRBJ1-1, with no clear D. The V end lost 6 bases, the J end lost 6 bases, and 17 bases lay between the germline ends. The CDR3 sequence is 14 residues long. CDR1 and CDR2 from the germline V gene are MDHEN and SYDVKM. The CDR3, as DNA: TGTGCCAGCAGAGGACCAGTACCGGATCCTGAAGCTTTCTTT. This translates into CASRGPVPDPEAFF.

This chain connects TRBV18 to TRBJ1-2; 7 bases are a match to TRBD1. This CDR3 has 14 residues. Germline V gives CDR1 KGHSH, CDR2 LQKENI. V lost 3 bases, J lost 2 bases, and 3 bases stayed unmatched. CDR3: CASSPSTGNYGYTF. CDR3 DNA: TGTGCCAGCTCACCCTCGACAGGGAACTATGGCTACACCTTC.

The rearrangement uses TRBV30 and TRBJ1-5; D gene uncertain. CDR1 is GTSNPN and CDR2 is SVGIG in the germline V gene (reference sequence). V lost 2 bases and J lost 6, with 11 bases in between. This CDR3 spans 13 amino acids. This CDR3 reads CAWSQAESQPQHF. The CDR3 DNA reads TGTGCCTGGAGTCAGGCAGAAAGTCAGCCCCAGCATTTT. The full variable domain, completed using reference TRBV30 and TRBJ1-5, is SQTIHQWPATLVQPVGSPLSLECTVEGTSNPNLYWYRQAAGRGLQLLFYSVGIGQISSEVPQNLSASRPQDRQFILSSKKLLLSDSGFYLCAWSQAESQPQHFGDGTRLSIL.

This clone has only a few counts. The chain uses TRBV29-1 and TRBJ2-7; D is tentatively TRBD1 or TRBD2 (6 bases each). The V and J ends lost 7 bases and 1 base respectively, with 14 bases between them. From germline, CDR1 is SQVTM and CDR2 ANQGSEA. There are 13 residues in the CDR3. The CDR3 protein is CSARPGASYEQYF. The CDR3 nucleotides read TGCAGCGCCCGGCCGGGGGCTTCCTACGAGCAGTACTTC.

In regard to this clone: Other DNA sequences in this specimen translate into the identical CDR3. The gene calls are TRBV14 and TRBJ1-2; unclear D gene. The germline V gene encodes CDR1 SGHDN and CDR2 FVKESK. Trimming pared 1 base from V and 7 bases from J, leaving 4 bases between. The length of the CDR3 is 11 residues. The CDR3 DNA reads TGTGCCAGCAGCCAAGGCCGTGGCTACACCTTC. Its translation is CASSQGRGYTF.